This T cell receptor beta chain comes out of a study of molecular identifiers for immune sequencing clone quantification (dated by TCRdb to the late 2010s). Broadly, across the study: In a replicate experiment, RNA from around 20,000 or 100,000 naive CD8 T cells was split into five aliquots, four of which were sequenced. The study was a methods study using CD8 T cells to benchmark molecular-identifier clustering-based TCR repertoire sequencing (MIDCIRS) and TCR RNA copy counting.

The method behind the library was PCR. The reads were generated on a NextSeq 500. Bulk TCR libraries were prepared as previously described, using TCR primers listed in Table S5. Total RNA was purified with the Qiagen AllPrep DNA/RNA kit. Reads from multiple sequencing runs of the same library were pooled before analysis. The original methods were these. Reads were retained only if the reads had an exact TCR constant sequence, and the retained reads were trimmed to 150 nt and grouped according to their 12-nt molecular barcodes. Within each barcode group, reads were sub-clustered at a 15% Levenshtein threshold, and quality-weighted consensus sequences were built per RNA molecule. Non-functional sequences were removed, as were lower-count sequences one edit away from another. Based on a fit of two negative binomial distributions, barcode sub-clusters having less than 20% of the maximum read count were discarded. TCRdb redid the processing of the public reads, applying fastp at Q25 and MiXCR, and retained in-frame beta chains. CDR3 protein duplicates are merged, each entry listing the most common genes and DNA. TCRdb, not the authors, supplied the V and J calls. Within this sample are 490,000 or so distinct CDR3 sequences, with roughly 26% of them counted one time only. The ten top clones hold 0.7% to 0.9% of the sample.

Comment on this clonotype: The antigen it binds to is not known. One base away there is no much larger clone; base qualities are not given.

Libraries of naive CD8 T cells were built from approximately 20,000 to 1,000,000 sorted cells, with 10%, 30% or 50% of the purified RNA used. Naive CD8 T cells were FACS-sorted as CD8+CD4-CCR7+CD45RA+ on a BD FACSAria II into RLT Plus buffer. Around 11 TCR copies' worth of Jurkat RNA were spiked into roughly 19,000-1,000,000 naive CD8 T cell samples to test detection sensitivity. Enrichment of CD8 T cells was done with RosetteSep CD8+ T Cell Enrichment Cocktail plus Ficoll-Paque, and ACK red cell lysis came afterward. V is reduced by 3 bases and J by 2 bases, leaving a spacing of 9 bases between them. The CDR3 contains 14 residues, cysteine and phenylalanine counted. Just the 42-base CDR3 DNA is kept, in frame starting at base 1. From a lookup of the germline V gene (reference sequence), CDR1 and CDR2 are WNHNN and SYGVQD. What the authors observed across the whole study: The naive libraries included spiked-in Jurkat TCR RNA (fewer than eleven copies' worth), and this Jurkat TCR RNA is not part of the donor repertoire. Modeling estimated 3 to 3.5 recovered TCR RNA copies per cell, compared with 8.5 to 10 by digital PCR, which implies roughly 27% capture efficiency. Highly expanded clone sizes could be underestimated because identical TCR molecules may share a barcode. Without barcode sub-clustering, chimeric consensus sequences inflated TCR diversity; chimeras reached as high as 47%. Even against a background of 750,000 to 1,000,000 naive CD8 T cells, spiked-in Jurkat TCR RNA amounting to a single cell's worth was reported to be detectable. Clones above 20 RNA copies held over 98% of molecules in CMV-specific effector cells but under 1% in naive cells.

Material for sequencing was naive CD8+ T cells from blood, with Jurkat cell RNA spiked in. The sample's cell subset or site, from its label and the paper: FACS-sorted CD8+CD4-CCR7+CD45RA+ naive T cells. This receptor chain uses TRBV10-1 and TRBJ2-3, with no D gene named confidently. This TCR was sampled from a human donor in good health. Some libraries in this study had Jurkat cell RNA spiked in. CDR3 region: CASSENPSTDTQYF. Read as DNA, the sequence is TGCGCCAGCAGTGAAAATCCCTCCACAGATACGCAGTATTTT.